Listed below are T cell receptor beta chains from one sample, sequenced in a study of cytomegalovirus exposure and HLA in healthy donors. TCRdb's copy holds only in-frame clones and misses some; the assay was immunoSEQ multiplex PCR. The profile shows about 180,000 clones, 82% of them singletons. Sequencing was carried out using PBMCs. The receptors come from a man aged 40-50 years in good health and CMV-seronegative. The CDR3 runs from the conserved cysteine through the conserved F or W. The size entry is marked missing in some rows and otherwise reads once, few, many or a size class.

CDR3 protein: CASSMAGGYNEQFF
V gene: TRBV6-4
clone size: -

CDR3 protein: CASGSTGGRGYTF
V gene: TRBV12-5
clone size: -

CDR3 protein: CASSVGTSGYNEQFF
V gene: TRBV9
clone size: -

CDR3 protein: CAWNRVRSNQPQHF
V gene: TRBV30
clone size: -

CDR3 protein: CASRYSGGQGGELFF
V gene: TRBV6-4
clone size: -

CDR3 protein: CASRIKGGITEAFF
V gene: TRBV6-5
clone size: -

CDR3 protein: CASSPGTAYGYTF
V gene: TRBV11-2
clone size: once

CDR3 protein: CASSFGLAQDTQYF
V gene: TRBV6-5
clone size: -

CDR3 protein: CASSLSGGTPIQYF
V gene: TRBV27
clone size: -

CDR3 protein: CASSVSSHSGANVLTF
V gene: TRBV9
clone size: -

CDR3 protein: CASSFGGTDTQYF
V gene: TRBV28
clone size: -

CDR3 protein: CASSLRSGNTEAFF
V gene: TRBV7-2
clone size: once

CDR3 protein: CASSEYRFAGGGYTF
V gene: TRBV25-1
clone size: -

CDR3 protein: CASSLGRTGNSPLHF
V gene: TRBV7-6
clone size: few

CDR3 protein: CASSVGASGNTIYF
V gene: TRBV9
clone size: -

CDR3 protein: CASSRSVDNTEAFF
V gene: TRBV5-1
clone size: -

CDR3 protein: CASSQDTTRRGWNTEAFF
V gene: TRBV4-1
clone size: few

CDR3 protein: CASEKVGASMNTEAFF
V gene: TRBV5-1
clone size: -

CDR3 protein: CASGQRGLVNF
V gene: TRBV2
clone size: few

CDR3 protein: CASSPPIANEQYF
V gene: TRBV18
clone size: -

CDR3 protein: CASSPQGIGEKLFF
V gene: TRBV18
clone size: -

CDR3 protein: CASSLLAGGNYGYTF
V gene: TRBV13
clone size: -

CDR3 protein: CAWSGLQVQETQYF
V gene: TRBV30
clone size: once

CDR3 protein: CACAGGAGANVLTF
V gene: TRBV30
clone size: -

CDR3 protein: CASSVGFAGSTDTQYF
V gene: TRBV9
clone size: -

CDR3 protein: CASSGGLPNEKLFF
V gene: TRBV6-6
clone size: -

CDR3 protein: CASSPDSSSGNTIYF
V gene: TRBV7-2
clone size: -

CDR3 protein: CASSPGMDYEQYF
V gene: TRBV2
clone size: -

CDR3 protein: CAARVRTF
V gene: TRBV19
clone size: -

CDR3 protein: CASSPGQGWTDTQYF
V gene: TRBV5-1
clone size: -

CDR3 protein: CASSLGYPGTGRDEQFF
V gene: TRBV7-7
clone size: -

CDR3 protein: CASSLGRTSGGAGETQYF
V gene: TRBV7-2
clone size: once

CDR3 protein: CAISESGAYYGYTF
V gene: TRBV10-3
clone size: -

CDR3 protein: CASSYQGGYTF
V gene: TRBV6-6
clone size: -

CDR3 protein: CASRLAGGVQPQHF
V gene: TRBV28
clone size: -

CDR3 protein: CASSSEQGLYTEAFF
V gene: TRBV6-4
clone size: few

CDR3 protein: CASSQGGQATYEQYF
V gene: TRBV4-1
clone size: few

CDR3 protein: CASSPGLAGVMRLTSTDTQYF
V gene: TRBV5-1
clone size: -

CDR3 protein: CASSYRGGPYEQYF
V gene: TRBV6-5
clone size: few

CDR3 protein: CASSFWGPNTEAFF
V gene: TRBV28
clone size: once

CDR3 protein: CASSRTGQETQYF
V gene: TRBV4-1
clone size: once

CDR3 protein: CASSVDLGPGKSPLHF
V gene: TRBV2
clone size: -

CDR3 protein: CASSPELGGVRYTF
V gene: TRBV6-1
clone size: -

CDR3 protein: CAFDLGVQPQHF
V gene: TRBV30
clone size: -

CDR3 protein: CASSVSGKNEQFF
V gene: TRBV6-1
clone size: once

CDR3 protein: CATSSQLGGEQYF
V gene: TRBV15
clone size: -

CDR3 protein: CASSLGGQGGYEQYF
V gene: TRBV5-4
clone size: -

CDR3 protein: CASSAAWAGGNIQYF
V gene: TRBV7-2
clone size: -

CDR3 protein: CASLIGTEAFF
V gene: TRBV5-4
clone size: -

CDR3 protein: CASSTTEPDSGYEQYF
V gene: TRBV21-1
clone size: -

CDR3 protein: CAWALGGLASYEQYF
V gene: TRBV30
clone size: -

CDR3 protein: CASSQVEGLHQETQYF
V gene: TRBV4-1
clone size: few

CDR3 protein: CASSLEGGGQPQHF
V gene: TRBV5-1
clone size: -

CDR3 protein: CASSNGGGAARTQYF
V gene: TRBV7-3
clone size: -

CDR3 protein: CASRPRTGNLNTEAFF
V gene: TRBV6-6
clone size: -

CDR3 protein: CASSFSSGYEEYF
V gene: TRBV11-3
clone size: few